The TCR beta chain described here comes from a study of tumor-infiltrating lymphocytes in localized non-small cell lung cancer. This CDR3 has 17 residues. Germline values: CDR1 MDHEN, CDR2 SYDVKM. The V gene lost 3 bases and the J gene lost 1 base, with 18 bases spanning the gap. TCRdb's table, derived via immunoSEQ multiplex PCR, lists solely in-frame clones and lacks some. The data show over 10,000 clones, with about 74% seen just once and roughly an eighth held by the top ten. The source of this sequence is a human donor with non-small cell lung cancer. Source material: uninvolved lung tissue not adjacent to the tumor. The chain combines TRBV28 with TRBJ1-2, with D maybe TRBD1 (6 bases). This chain's CDR3 is CASSFWTAPAYNYGYTF. In nucleotides, the CDR3 is TGTGCCAGCAGTTTTTGGACAGCCCCTGCATATAACTATGGCTACACCTTC.